The 26 T cell receptor beta chains reported below all come from one sample, sequenced in a study of blood T cell dynamics during melanoma immunotherapy. TCRdb keeps only in-frame clones here, not all; method: immunoSEQ multiplex PCR. This table has fewer than 600 clones, roughly 82% appearing once. Specified time point: pre-treatment baseline. The sequenced sample was blood, obtained from a patient treated with checkpoint blockade. The source is a human donor with melanoma. Some clones in this sample may be carry-over from other donors' samples.

This clone was detected only once. This chain uses TRBV4-2 with TRBJ1-6; 7 nucleotides line up with TRBD1. Germline lookup yields CDR1 LGHNA and CDR2 YNFKEQ. The CDR3 is made up of 17 amino acids. J was trimmed by 9 bases and V by 4 bases; bases with no gene match: 15. The CDR3 is CASSLTRGGTARSPLHF. DNA of the CDR3: TGTGCCAGCAGCCTCACACGAGGGGGGACAGCCCGTTCACCCCTCCACTTT.

V gene TRBV11-2 combines with J gene TRBJ1-2; no reliable D call. The CDR3 totals 14 residues. The germline V and J ends were trimmed by 0 bases and 7 bases, with 12 bases remaining between them. Per the germline V gene, CDR1 is SGHAT and CDR2 is FQNNGV. The CDR3 DNA is TGTGCCAGCAGCTTAGACCCCAAGGGTCTTGGCTACACCTTC. Its protein product is CASSLDPKGLGYTF. Full variable domain (rest looked up from reference TRBV11-2 and TRBJ1-2): EAGVAQSPRYKIIEKRQSVAFWCNPISGHATLYWYQQILGQGPKLLIQFQNNGVVDDSQLPKDRFSAERLKGVDSTLKIQPAKLEDSAVYLCASSLDPKGLGYTFGSGTRLTVV.

The chain is built from TRBV7-2 and TRBJ2-3; 9 nucleotides agree with TRBD2. In germline, CDR1 is SGHTA, CDR2 FQGNSA. The V gene end was trimmed by 5 bases and the J gene end by 4 bases; junction bases not matched to a gene: 10. The CDR3 extends over 16 amino acids. In nucleotides, the CDR3 is TGTGCCAGCAGCCCTCGAACCGGGACTAGCTCAGATACGCAGTATTTT. Translation: CASSPRTGTSSDTQYF. The full variable domain, in which reference TRBV7-2 and TRBJ2-3 provide the parts outside the CDR3, is GAGVSQSPSNKVTEKGKDVELRCDPISGHTALYWYRQSLGQGLEFLIYFQGNSAPDKSGLPSDRFSAERTGGSVSTLTIQRTQQEDSAVYLCASSPRTGTSSDTQYFGPGTRLTVL.

The chain carries TRBV6-1 and TRBJ2-7; the D gene is possibly TRBD2 (5 bases). V was cut by 7 bases and J by 3 bases, with 19 bases left in between. Germline V gives CDR1 MNHNS, CDR2 SASEGT. The CDR3 has 15 amino acids. CDR3 sequence (DNA): TGTGCCAGCAACCCCGGGCATCTACGGGACTACGAGCAGTACTTC. This gives the protein CASNPGHLRDYEQYF.

Here the CDR3 reads CASSLGGSNYGYTF. In DNA, the CDR3 is TGTGCCAGCAGTCTCGGGGGCTCTAACTATGGCTACACCTTC. The chain couples TRBV5-4 to TRBJ1-2; possible D gene TRBD1, 6 bases. V was pared by 5 bases and J by 0 bases, with 11 bases between. CDR1 and CDR2 from the germline V gene are SGHNT and YYREEE (reference sequence). The length of the CDR3 is 14 residues.

V is TRBV7-9 and J is TRBJ1-6; D is undetermined. V shed 5 bases and J shed 11 bases, with 10 bases lying between them. The CDR3 has 12 amino acids. The germline V gene has CDR1 SEHNR and CDR2 FQNEAQ (reference sequence). The CDR3 is CASSPSNPPLHF. CDR3 coding DNA: TGTGCCAGCAGCCCATCCAATCCACCCCTCCACTTT.

The CDR3 coding sequence is TGTGCCAGTAGTCCCACTAGCGGGGGGGGAAGAGATACGCAGTATTTT. This sequence encodes CASSPTSGGGRDTQYF. J is TRBJ2-3 and V is TRBV19, with 13 bases matching TRBD2. Germline loops: CDR1 LNHDA, CDR2 SQIVND (reference sequence). The CDR3 sequence is 16 residues long. Unmatched junction bases numbered 7, after V lost 5 bases and J lost 5 bases.

The V call is TRBV28, the J call TRBJ2-4; tentative D call: TRBD1 (8 bases). Germline V gene sequence: CDR1 MDHEN, CDR2 SYDVKM. V lost 5 bases, J lost 0 bases, and 11 bases lay in between. CDR3 length: 15 residues. The CDR3 DNA reads as TGTGCCAGCAGTCACAGGGGGGGAGCCAAAAACATTCAGTACTTC. It translates to CASSHRGGAKNIQYF.

This clone was detected only once. The chain employs TRBV6-5 and TRBJ2-6; D remains unclear. The ends were cut back, 5 bases at V and 0 bases at J, with 8 bases in the middle. Germline CDR1 and CDR2: MNHEY and SVGAGI. CDR3 length: 15 residues. The CDR3 is CASSQMSSGANVLTF. The CDR3 nucleotides are TGTGCCAGCAGTCAGATGAGCTCTGGGGCCAACGTCCTGACTTTC.

The chain combines TRBV7-6 with TRBJ1-4; D gene ambiguous. V lost 5 bases to trimming and J lost 2 bases, with 9 bases between them. Germline assignment: CDR1 SGHVS and CDR2 FNYEAQ. This CDR3 has 14 amino acids. CDR3 sequence: CASSEEETNEKLFF. The CDR3 DNA is TGTGCCAGCAGCGAGGAGGAGACTAATGAAAAACTGTTTTTT.

V gene TRBV7-2 combines with J gene TRBJ1-2, with TRBD1 matching over 8 bases. The CDR3 is made up of 13 amino acids. Trimming at V came to 1 base and at J to 9 bases, leaving 4 bases not matched to a gene. CDR1 SGHTA and CDR2 FQGNSA come from the germline V gene. In DNA, the CDR3 is TGTGCCAGCAGCTTAGTCAGGGGGCCTAGCTACACCTTC. This encodes CASSLVRGPSYTF.

The genes are TRBV5-7 and TRBJ1-6, with D possibly being TRBD1 (6 bases). TRBV5-7 is flagged as an ORF with uncertain function. Trimming removed 7 bases from V and 6 bases from J, with 8 bases in between. This CDR3 region has 12 residues. CDR3 sequence reads: CASPDSNSPLHF. The CDR3 DNA follows: TGTGCCAGCCCGGACAGTAATTCACCCCTCCACTTT.

The rearrangement joins TRBV5-5 to TRBJ2-2, with D unclear. CDR3 length equals 14 residues. Between the trimmed V and J ends, which lost 1 base and 2 bases, there was a span of 6 bases. Per the germline V gene, CDR1 is SGHKS and CDR2 is YYEKEE (reference sequence). This CDR3 reads CASSLSVNTGELFF. DNA of the CDR3: TGTGCCAGCAGCTTGTCCGTAAACACCGGGGAGCTGTTTTTT. Drawing the rest from reference TRBV5-5 and TRBJ2-2, the complete variable domain is DAGVTQSPTHLIKTRGQQVTLRCSPISGHKSVSWYQQVLGQGPQFIFQYYEKEERGRGNFPDRFSARQFPNYSSELNVNALLLGDSALYLCASSLSVNTGELFFGEGSRLTVL.

In regard to this clone: A junction boundary mismatches the germline segment, possibly from a read error. The J gene is TRBJ1-6, the V gene TRBV5-3, with 9 bases aligning to TRBD1. TRBV5-3 is filed as an ORF, its function uncertain. The CDR3 runs to 15 residues. DNA of the CDR3: TGTGCCAGCAGCTGGGACAGGGCTTTGAATTCACCCCTCCACTTT. It encodes CASSWDRALNSPLHF.

The chain employs TRBV10-3 and TRBJ2-2, with D maybe TRBD2 (6 bases). The V end was cut by 7 bases, the J end by 0 bases, with 15 bases between. Germline CDR1 and CDR2: ENHRY and SYGVKD. The CDR3 covers 16 residues. In DNA form, the CDR3 reads TGTGCCATCACTCGACGGGAGCCTGCGAACACCGGGGAGCTGTTTTTT. It specifies CAITRREPANTGELFF.

The gene calls are TRBV7-3 and TRBJ1-2; 9 bases map to TRBD1. The CDR3 consists of 15 residues. Trimming removed 2 bases from V and 7 bases from J; junction bases left unmatched: 8. Germline CDR1 and CDR2: SGHTA and FQGTGA. The CDR3 nucleotides read TGTGCCAGCAGCTTAGTTACAGGGGGCCTCGGTGGCTACACCTTC. As protein: CASSLVTGGLGGYTF.

This clone was counted a single time. CDR3 protein: CASRGQPNSKLFF. In DNA, the CDR3 is TGTGCCAGCAGAGGACAGCCCAACTCGAAACTGTTTTTT. The chain combines TRBV6-5 with TRBJ1-4, with a tentative D call TRBD1 (6 bases). The CDR3 totals 13 residues. Germline CDR1 and CDR2: MNHEY and SVGAGI. Trimming removed 6 bases at V and 11 bases at J, with 16 bases between.

This clone was recorded once. The chain recombines TRBV28 with TRBJ1-6; a possible D gene is TRBD1 (5 bases). Deletions cut 6 bases from V and 9 bases from J, with 18 bases between. The CDR3 contains 15 residues. The germline V gene encodes CDR1 MDHEN and CDR2 SYDVKM. Here the CDR3 DNA reads TGTGCCAGCAGGGGGGGTGTATGGGGCGTTTCACCCCTCCACTTT. The encoded protein is CASRGGVWGVSPLHF.

V usage is TRBV9 and J usage is TRBJ2-5; the D is unclear. The V end lost 0 bases, the J end lost 1 base, and 7 bases lay between the germline ends. Per the germline V gene, CDR1 is SGDLS and CDR2 is YYNGEE. This CDR3 comprises 14 residues. The CDR3 here is CASSVGTLQETQYF. The CDR3 DNA follows: TGTGCCAGCAGCGTAGGGACCCTCCAAGAGACCCAGTACTTC.

The CDR3 nucleotides read TGTGCCAGCAGCTCGGGACAGGGTCACGCGACCCAGTACTTC. It codes for CASSSGQGHATQYF. This chain connects TRBV7-3 to TRBJ2-5; 9 positions agree with TRBD1. Per germline, CDR1 SGHTA and CDR2 FQGTGA. The length of the CDR3 is 14 residues. V dropped 4 bases and J dropped 7; count of bases not matched to a gene: 7.

The genes are TRBV14 and TRBJ1-2, with D tentatively TRBD1 (6 bases). The germline gives CDR1 SGHDN, CDR2 FVKESK. Trimming removed 7 bases at V and 3 bases at J, with 12 bases between. The CDR3 has 13 amino acids. CDR3 in DNA: TGTGCCAGCACCCCGACAGGCTACTATGGCTACACCTTC. It is translated as CASTPTGYYGYTF.

This chain uses TRBV29-1 with TRBJ1-3, with D possibly matching TRBD1 (5 bases). Trimming took 5 bases from V and 3 from J, leaving 17 bases between them. The length of the CDR3 is 15 residues. Germline loops: CDR1 SQVTM, CDR2 ANQGSEA. DNA for the CDR3: TGCAGCGTTTGGGACTTGACAGCAGATGGAAACACCATATATTTT. Its translation: CSVWDLTADGNTIYF.

CDR3 residues: CASSFSRQGRGSPLHF. The CDR3 region has the DNA TGTGCCAGCAGTTTCAGTAGACAGGGGCGAGGATCACCCCTCCACTTT. The chain combines TRBV27 with TRBJ1-6, with 8 bases identical to TRBD1. Germline lookup yields CDR1 MNHEY and CDR2 SMNVEV (reference sequence). Unmatched junction bases numbered 11, after V lost 3 bases and J lost 10 bases. The CDR3 length is 16 residues.

The rearrangement links TRBV7-2 to TRBJ2-3; D gene ambiguous. V shed 4 bases and J shed 8 bases, with 19 bases lying between them. CDR1 and CDR2 from the germline V gene are SGHTA and FQGNSA. The length of the CDR3 is 15 residues. The CDR3 DNA is TGTGCCAGCAGCTCCCAAACCACATCCAGGTTTACGCAGTATTTT. Translating it yields CASSSQTTSRFTQYF.

The genes are TRBV28 and TRBJ2-5; the D call may be TRBD1 or TRBD2 (5 bases each). This CDR3 spans 13 amino acids. The germline V gene encodes CDR1 MDHEN and CDR2 SYDVKM. The germline V and J ends were trimmed by 4 bases and 4 bases, with 10 bases remaining between them. CDR3 coding DNA: TGTGCCAGCAGTTGGGCAGGGACAGAGACCCAGTACTTC. Its translation: CASSWAGTETQYF.

This chain uses TRBV2 with TRBJ2-2, with TRBD2 identical over 9 bases. Germline V lookup: CDR1 SNHLY, CDR2 FYNNEI. The CDR3 has 17 residues. The V gene end was trimmed by 9 bases and the J gene end by 0 bases; junction bases not matched to a gene: 11. CDR3 nucleotide sequence: TGTGCCAGGGGGGTGGTAGCGGGGGCTGCGAACACCGGGGAGCTGTTTTTT. Translating gives CARGVVAGAANTGELFF.